One sample yielded the 19 T cell receptor beta chains listed below, sequenced in a study of control samples from healthy donors and cancer patients. The data were produced by immunoSEQ multiplex PCR, yet TCRdb's version contains in-frame clones alone and is incomplete. The sample contains some 96,000 clones, 90% to 95% of which appear only once. Sample: blood. All receptors derive from a man younger than 35 in good health.

The CDR3 DNA follows: TGTGCCAGCAGTTTCGGGGACAGGGGGACTGAAGCTTTCTTT. This codes for CASSFGDRGTEAFF. This chain joins TRBV7-9 and TRBJ1-1, with 11 bases aligning to TRBD1. The CDR3 runs 14 residues. CDR1 and CDR2 from the germline V gene are SEHNR and FQNEAQ (reference sequence). Trimming at V came to 6 bases and at J to 5 bases, leaving 5 bases not matched to a gene.

The chain couples TRBV5-1 to TRBJ2-5, with D possibly called TRBD1 or TRBD2 (5 bases each). Germline CDR1 and CDR2: SGHRS and YFSETQ. The length of the CDR3 is 15 residues. V shed 2 bases and J shed 6 bases, with 17 bases lying between them. CDR3 nucleotide sequence: TGCGCCAGCAGCTTCGAGTCTCAAGGGGAGCAGACCCAGTACTTC. It codes for CASSFESQGEQTQYF.

The V and J genes are TRBV3-1 (or the pseudogene TRBV3-2) and TRBJ1-1, with a weak D call TRBD1 (5 bases). Germline-derived CDR1 and CDR2 are LGHDT and YNNKEL (reference sequence). V shed 2 bases and J shed 5 bases, with 18 bases lying between them. This CDR3 is built from 16 residues. The CDR3 reads CASSQRRPPGETEAFF. The CDR3 DNA is TGTGCCAGCAGCCAACGTAGACCACCGGGGGAGACTGAAGCTTTCTTT.

V gene TRBV19 combines with J gene TRBJ1-2; 7 bases agree with TRBD1. The CDR3 contains 13 residues. Germline lookup yields CDR1 LNHDA and CDR2 SQIVND (reference sequence). Trimming at V came to 5 bases and at J to 8 bases, leaving 8 bases not matched to a gene. CDR3: CASSLLRGGGYTF. The CDR3 bases are TGTGCCAGTAGTTTGCTACGAGGGGGCGGCTACACCTTC.

The rearrangement links TRBV6-5 to TRBJ1-3; a possible D gene is TRBD1 (6 bases). This CDR3 has 16 amino acids. The V and J ends lost 4 bases and 0 bases respectively, with 13 bases between them. Per the germline V gene, CDR1 is MNHEY and CDR2 is SVGAGI. The CDR3 coding sequence is TGTGCCAGCAGTTCGGACAGAACCTTCTCTGGAAACACCATATATTTT. As protein: CASSSDRTFSGNTIYF.

This sequence joins TRBV30 and TRBJ1-1; no clear D. Germline CDR1 is GTSNPN and CDR2 is SVGIG (reference sequence). Trimming shortened V by 0 bases and J by 3 bases, and 8 bases separated the two germline ends. The CDR3 is 13 residues long. CDR3 protein: CAWSVPNYTEAFF. In DNA, the CDR3 is TGTGCCTGGAGTGTACCCAATTACACTGAAGCTTTCTTT.

The chain couples TRBV14 to TRBJ1-1, with a weak D call TRBD1 (6 bases). Germline lookup yields CDR1 SGHDN and CDR2 FVKESK. V was trimmed by 2 bases and J by 2 bases, leaving 27 bases between them. The CDR3 runs to 20 residues. This CDR3 is CASSQYGVAGGPQLNTEAFF. CDR3 DNA: TGTGCCAGCAGCCAATATGGGGTTGCCGGGGGCCCCCAACTAAACACTGAAGCTTTCTTT.

The rearrangement joins TRBV4-1 to TRBJ1-6, with 9 bases fitting TRBD1. V lost 3 bases to trimming and J lost 6 bases; unmatched junction nucleotides: 18. The CDR3 consists of 20 residues. Per germline, CDR1 MGHRA and CDR2 YSYEKL. CDR3 amino acids: CASSHGFSKVSGQGNSPLHF. The CDR3, as DNA: TGCGCCAGCAGCCATGGTTTTAGTAAGGTCTCGGGACAGGGTAATTCACCCCTCCACTTT.

The chain is built from TRBV6-5 and TRBJ2-7, with TRBD1 identical over 10 bases. The CDR3 loop spans 14 amino acids. The germline V gene encodes CDR1 MNHEY and CDR2 SVGAGI. Germline trimming cut 6 bases from V and 6 bases from J; bases unmatched to any gene: 8. As DNA, the CDR3 is TGTGCCAGCAGGGAGACAGGGGGCGGCGGCGAGCAGTACTTC. Translated: CASRETGGGGEQYF.

This rearrangement joins TRBV2 to TRBJ2-1; D unresolved. Germline loops: CDR1 SNHLY, CDR2 FYNNEI. The germline V and J ends were trimmed by 4 bases and 7 bases, with 5 bases remaining between them. There are 11 residues in the CDR3. CDR3 DNA sequence: TGTGCCAGCAGTGCGTTGAATGAGCAGTTCTTC. This sequence encodes CASSALNEQFF. The variable domain in full, completed from reference TRBV2 and TRBJ2-1, reads EPEVTQTPSHQVTQMGQEVILRCVPISNHLYFYWYRQILGQKVEFLVSFYNNEISEKSEIFDDQFSVERPDGSNFTLKIRSTKLEDSAMYFCASSALNEQFFGPGTRLTVL.

This clone was seen once. CDR3 sequence (DNA): TGTGCCAGCAGTTTATCGATGTCCTACGGCGAGTTCTTC. This gives the protein CASSLSMSYGEFF. This chain links TRBV27 with TRBJ2-1; D is undetermined. Trimming removed 0 bases from V and 14 bases from J, with 14 bases in between. This CDR3 has 13 residues. Germline CDR1 reads MNHEY; CDR2 reads SMNVEV (reference sequence).

The rearrangement uses TRBV19 and TRBJ1-5; D might be TRBD1 (5 bases). The CDR3 runs 16 residues. In germline, CDR1 is LNHDA, CDR2 SQIVND (reference sequence). V dropped 1 base and J dropped 0 bases, with 10 bases sitting between them. This CDR3 reads CASSIAGLISNQPQHF. The DNA of the CDR3 is TGTGCCAGTAGTATAGCGGGACTGATTAGCAATCAGCCCCAGCATTTT.

This sequence joins TRBV30 and TRBJ2-7, with D possibly matching TRBD2 (6 bases). Trimming left V 5 bases short and J 7 bases short, with 24 bases between. Germline CDR1 and CDR2: GTSNPN and SVGIG (reference sequence). The CDR3 sequence is 15 residues long. The DNA for the CDR3 is TGTGCCTGGGGCCTGGGGGGAAGCGGTGGGGAGGAGCAGTACTTC. Translated, it gives CAWGLGGSGGEEQYF.

This clone was seen only once. The chain combines TRBV7-9 with TRBJ2-1; the match to TRBD2 covers 7 bases. Germline CDR1 reads SEHNR; CDR2 reads FQNEAQ (reference sequence). CDR3 length equals 14 residues. Trimming removed 1 base from V and 6 bases from J; junction bases left unmatched: 3. CDR3 sequence (DNA): TGTGCCAGCAGCTTAGGCGGGGGTATCAATGAGCAGTTCTTC. Translation gives CASSLGGGINEQFF.

The chain couples TRBV6-6 to TRBJ2-1; D is ambiguous. This CDR3 is 12 amino acids long. Trimming took 0 bases from V and 9 from J, leaving 6 bases between them. The V gene's germline CDR1 is MNHNY and CDR2 SVGAGI (reference sequence). The CDR3 is CASSYSTPEQFF. The CDR3 nucleotides are TGTGCCAGCAGTTACTCGACGCCTGAGCAGTTCTTC.

CDR3 region: CASSPGTGNWFNYGYTF. CDR3 in DNA: TGTGCCAGCAGTCCAGGGACAGGAAATTGGTTTAACTATGGCTACACCTTC. V and J are TRBV27 and TRBJ1-2; TRBD1 matches 8 bases. CDR1 MNHEY and CDR2 SMNVEV come from the germline V gene (reference sequence). Trimming at V came to 5 bases and at J to 1 base, leaving 12 bases not matched to a gene. The CDR3 extends over 17 amino acids.

The chain is built from TRBV14 and TRBJ2-7, with D possibly TRBD2 on 5 matching bases. Germline CDR1 is SGHDN and CDR2 is FVKESK. This CDR3 is built from 14 residues. The ends were cut back, 3 bases at V and 4 bases at J, with 13 bases in the middle. The CDR3, as DNA: TGTGCCAGCAGCCATGCCGGGGTCCCTTACGAGCAGTACTTC. It yields the protein CASSHAGVPYEQYF.

The chain is built from TRBV7-9 and TRBJ2-2; no firm D call. V was trimmed by 1 base and J by 9 bases, leaving 0 bases between them. The CDR3 totals 10 residues. Germline V gene data show CDR1 as SEHNR and CDR2 as FQNEAQ (reference sequence). CDR3 sequence reads: CASSLGELFF. CDR3 coding DNA: TGTGCCAGCAGCTTAGGGGAGCTGTTTTTT.

The chain combines TRBV29-1 with TRBJ2-7, with 7 nucleotides matching TRBD1. The germline gives CDR1 SQVTM, CDR2 ANQGSEA. V trimming: 2 bases; J trimming: 9 bases; junction bases outside the gene matches: 4. This CDR3 is 11 amino acids long. The CDR3 reads CSVERGRGQYF. The CDR3 DNA follows: TGCAGCGTTGAAAGGGGGCGAGGGCAGTACTTC.